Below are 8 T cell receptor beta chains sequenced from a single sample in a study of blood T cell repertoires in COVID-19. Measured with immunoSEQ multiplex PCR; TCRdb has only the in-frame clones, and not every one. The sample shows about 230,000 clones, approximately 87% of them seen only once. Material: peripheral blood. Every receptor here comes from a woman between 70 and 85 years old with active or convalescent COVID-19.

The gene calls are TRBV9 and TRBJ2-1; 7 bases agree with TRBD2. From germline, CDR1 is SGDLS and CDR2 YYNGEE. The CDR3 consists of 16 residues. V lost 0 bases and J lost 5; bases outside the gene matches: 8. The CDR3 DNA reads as TGTGCCAGCAGCGTAGCTTGGCGGGAGTTTAACAATGAGCAGTTCTTC. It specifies CASSVAWREFNNEQFF.

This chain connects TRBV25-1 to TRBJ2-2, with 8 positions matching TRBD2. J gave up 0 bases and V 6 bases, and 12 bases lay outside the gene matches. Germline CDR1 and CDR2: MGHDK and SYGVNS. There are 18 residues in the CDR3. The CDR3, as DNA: TGTGCCAGCAGGGGAGCCTTAAGACTAGCGTCGAACACCGGGGAGCTGTTTTTT. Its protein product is CASRGALRLASNTGELFF. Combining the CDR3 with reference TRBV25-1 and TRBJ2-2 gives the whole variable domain EADIYQTPRYLVIGTGKKITLECSQTMGHDKMYWYQQDPGMELHLIHYSYGVNSTEKGDLSSESTVSRIRTEHFPLTLESARPSHTSQYLCASRGALRLASNTGELFFGEGSRLTVL.

CDR3 in amino acids: CASSLAFGISGELFF. CDR3 sequence (DNA): TGCGCCAGCAGCTTGGCGTTCGGGATTTCCGGGGAGCTGTTTTTT. This chain uses TRBV5-1 with TRBJ2-2; weak D call: TRBD2 (5 bases). The V end was cut by 0 bases, the J end by 6 bases, with 12 bases between. This CDR3 is built from 15 residues. Per germline, CDR1 SGHRS and CDR2 YFSETQ.

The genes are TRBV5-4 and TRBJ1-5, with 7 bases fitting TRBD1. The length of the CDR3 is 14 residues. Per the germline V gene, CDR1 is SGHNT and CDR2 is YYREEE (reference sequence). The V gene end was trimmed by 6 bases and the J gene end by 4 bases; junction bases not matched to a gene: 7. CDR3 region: CASKRQGSNQPQHF. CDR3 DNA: TGTGCCAGCAAGCGACAGGGCTCAAATCAGCCCCAGCATTTT.

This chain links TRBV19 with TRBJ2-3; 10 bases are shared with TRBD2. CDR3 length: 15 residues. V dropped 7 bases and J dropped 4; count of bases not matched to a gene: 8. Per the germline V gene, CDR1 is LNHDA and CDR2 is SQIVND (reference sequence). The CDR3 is CASTKRGGNPDTQYF. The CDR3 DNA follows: TGTGCCAGTACGAAGCGGGGGGGCAATCCAGATACGCAGTATTTT.

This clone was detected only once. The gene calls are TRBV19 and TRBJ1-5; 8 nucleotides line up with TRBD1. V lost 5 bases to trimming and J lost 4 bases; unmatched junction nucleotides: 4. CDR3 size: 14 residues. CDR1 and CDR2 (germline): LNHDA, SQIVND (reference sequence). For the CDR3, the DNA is TGTGCCAGTAGTGACAGGGGCGAAAATCAGCCCCAGCATTTT. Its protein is CASSDRGENQPQHF.

CDR3 bases: TGTGCCAGCAGTTACGTAGACGGGATAAACGAGCAGTACTTC. Amino acid sequence: CASSYVDGINEQYF. The chain employs TRBV6-2 or TRBV6-3 and TRBJ2-7; possibly TRBD2 for D (5 bases). The CDR3 contains 14 residues. The germline gives CDR1 MNHEY, CDR2 SVGEGT. Trimming shortened V by 2 bases and J by 5 bases, and 13 bases separated the two germline ends.

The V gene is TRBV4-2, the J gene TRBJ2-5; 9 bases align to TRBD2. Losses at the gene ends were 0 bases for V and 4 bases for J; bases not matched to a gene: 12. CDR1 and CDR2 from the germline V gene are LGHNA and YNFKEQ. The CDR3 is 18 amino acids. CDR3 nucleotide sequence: TGTGCCAGCAGCCAAGAGGCCTTCCTGCGGGGGGGCGTAGAGACCCAGTACTTC. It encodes CASSQEAFLRGGVETQYF.